One sample yielded the 10 T cell receptor beta chains listed below, sequenced in a study of cytomegalovirus exposure and HLA in healthy donors. PCR employed 60 Vbeta and 13 Jbeta primers. Data came from immunoSEQ multiplex PCR; TCRdb stores just in-frame clones and leaves some out. The sample shows approximately 160,000 clones, around 76% of them seen only once. Sample: PBMCs. These receptors all stem from a girl aged 10-17 years in good health and CMV-seropositive.

J is TRBJ1-2 and V is TRBV6-6; weak D call: TRBD1 (5 bases). Trimming took off 0 bases at V and 6 bases at J, with 17 bases between the two ends. Germline assignment: CDR1 MNHNY and CDR2 SVGAGI (reference sequence). The CDR3 totals 16 residues. CDR3 protein: CASSYSIASQGNGYTF. As DNA, the CDR3 is TGTGCCAGCAGTTACTCGATCGCGAGCCAGGGAAATGGCTACACCTTC.

Of note for this clone: Other DNA sequences in the sample encode the same CDR3. The chain recombines TRBV28 with TRBJ2-7; D gene ambiguous. Trimming cost V 1 base and J 3 bases, with 4 bases left between them. CDR1 is MDHEN and CDR2 is SYDVKM in the germline V gene. The CDR3 covers 12 residues. The chain's CDR3 is CASSLSGYEQYF. The CDR3 DNA sequence: TGTGCCAGCAGTTTATCCGGCTACGAGCAGTACTTC.

The genes are TRBV30 and TRBJ1-3; 9 nucleotides match TRBD1. Germline V gene sequence: CDR1 GTSNPN, CDR2 SVGIG (reference sequence). The V gene end was trimmed by 3 bases and the J gene end by 8 bases; junction bases not matched to a gene: 5. CDR3 size: 13 residues. The CDR3 sequence is CAWSRTGADTIYF. DNA for the CDR3: TGTGCCTGGAGCCGGACAGGGGCGGACACCATATATTTT. Based on the CDR3 plus reference TRBV30 and TRBJ1-3, the full variable domain is SQTIHQWPATLVQPVGSPLSLECTVEGTSNPNLYWYRQAAGRGLQLLFYSVGIGQISSEVPQNLSASRPQDRQFILSSKKLLLSDSGFYLCAWSRTGADTIYFGEGSWLTVV.

The CDR3 DNA sequence: TGTGCCAGCAGCGACATCGATAGCAATCAGCCCCAGCATTTT. This codes for CASSDIDSNQPQHF. The chain is built from TRBV27 and TRBJ1-5; D is undetermined. The CDR3 spans 14 residues. The germline V gene has CDR1 MNHEY and CDR2 SMNVEV (reference sequence). Trimming took 6 bases from V and 0 from J, leaving 9 bases between them.

The genes are TRBV19 and TRBJ1-1; D call uncertain. Germline assignment: CDR1 LNHDA and CDR2 SQIVND (reference sequence). This CDR3 spans 12 amino acids. Between the trimmed V and J ends, which lost 5 bases and 0 bases, there was a span of 4 bases. In DNA form, the CDR3 reads TGTGCCAGTAGTCGAGTGAACACTGAAGCTTTCTTT. This gives the protein CASSRVNTEAFF.

The chain carries TRBV30 and TRBJ2-1; no clear D. This CDR3 contains 11 residues. Germline V CDR1 and CDR2: GTSNPN, SVGIG (reference sequence). V was clipped by 5 bases and J by 6 bases, with 8 bases between them. CDR3 amino acids: CAWLRINEQFF. Here the CDR3 DNA reads TGTGCCTGGTTGCGGATCAATGAGCAGTTCTTC. The complete variable domain, with remaining parts taken from reference TRBV30 and TRBJ2-1, reads SQTIHQWPATLVQPVGSPLSLECTVEGTSNPNLYWYRQAAGRGLQLLFYSVGIGQISSEVPQNLSASRPQDRQFILSSKKLLLSDSGFYLCAWLRINEQFFGPGTRLTVL.

This clone has only one observation. V usage is TRBV6-5 and J usage is TRBJ2-7; 7 bases line up with TRBD1. Germline lookup yields CDR1 MNHEY and CDR2 SVGAGI. The ends lost 8 bases at V and 10 bases at J; junction bases unmatched: 8. The CDR3 has 11 residues. This CDR3 is CASRQGEVQYF. CDR3 nucleotide sequence: TGTGCCAGCCGACAGGGAGAGGTACAGTACTTC.

The rearrangement uses TRBV7-2 and TRBJ1-2, with D possibly being TRBD1 (5 bases). Germline V gene lookup returns CDR1 SGHTA and CDR2 FQGNSA. The CDR3 runs to 14 residues. The V end was cut by 6 bases, the J end by 5 bases, with 16 bases between. CDR3 residues: CASSWAGEHYGYTF. The CDR3, as DNA: TGTGCCAGCAGTTGGGCGGGGGAGCATTATGGCTACACCTTC.

The chain combines TRBV29-1 with TRBJ2-7, with 8 bases that match TRBD2. Per the germline V gene, CDR1 is SQVTM and CDR2 is ANQGSEA. The CDR3 is 15 residues long. J gave up 2 bases and V 7 bases, and 13 bases lay outside the gene matches. In nucleotides, the CDR3 is TGCAGCGCCATGGGTGAGCGGGAGAGTCCCTACGAGCAGTACTTC. This gives the protein CSAMGERESPYEQYF.

The genes are TRBV10-3 and TRBJ2-7, with 8 bases aligning to TRBD1. The CDR3 consists of 13 residues. V was pared by 7 bases and J by 6 bases, with 8 bases of the junction left unmatched. Germline CDR1 reads ENHRY; CDR2 reads SYGVKD. CDR3 loop: CAITSYDRGEQYF. In DNA form, the CDR3 reads TGTGCCATCACCAGCTATGACAGGGGCGAGCAGTACTTC.